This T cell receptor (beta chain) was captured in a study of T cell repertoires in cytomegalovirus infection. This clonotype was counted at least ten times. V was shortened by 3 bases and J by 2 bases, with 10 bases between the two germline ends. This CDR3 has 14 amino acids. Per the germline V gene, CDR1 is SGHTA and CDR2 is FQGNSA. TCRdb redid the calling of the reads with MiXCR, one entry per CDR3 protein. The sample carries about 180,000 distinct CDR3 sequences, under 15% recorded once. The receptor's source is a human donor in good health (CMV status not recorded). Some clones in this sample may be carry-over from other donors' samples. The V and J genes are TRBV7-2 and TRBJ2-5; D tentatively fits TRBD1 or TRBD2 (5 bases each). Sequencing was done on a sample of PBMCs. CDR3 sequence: CASSFGGGQETQYF. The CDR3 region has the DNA TGTGCCAGCAGCTTCGGTGGGGGTCAAGAGACCCAGTACTTC. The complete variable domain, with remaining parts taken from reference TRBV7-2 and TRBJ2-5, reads GAGVSQSPSNKVTEKGKDVELRCDPISGHTALYWYRQSLGQGLEFLIYFQGNSAPDKSGLPSDRFSAERTGGSVSTLTIQRTQQEDSAVYLCASSFGGGQETQYFGPGTRLLVL.